The entry below describes one T cell receptor (beta chain). This sample is drawn from a study of blood T cell repertoires in COVID-19. Study processing details: Reference gene primers were amplified, and this amplification served to estimate nucleated cell counts. Libraries were prepared by immunoSEQ multiplex PCR; TCRdb keeps only in-frame clonotypes and omits some of them. V and J calls and clone size are those listed in that table; D and trimming were worked out from the DNA. The repertoire holds roughly 50,000 clones, with around four fifths as singletons. CDR3 length: 12 residues. The V end lost 7 bases, the J end lost 10 bases, and 11 bases lay between the germline ends. From germline, CDR1 is MDHEN and CDR2 SYDVKM.

The source is a man aged 50 to 60 with acute or convalescent COVID-19. The V and J genes are TRBV28 and TRBJ1-6; possible D gene TRBD1, 6 bases. The specimen sequenced was peripheral blood. CDR3 nucleotides: TGTGCCAGCACAGCAGGGGCATCACCCCTCCACTTT. Translated, it gives CASTAGASPLHF.